This T cell receptor (beta chain) was profiled in a study of blood T cell repertoires in COVID-19. Overall study: COVID-19 samples collected from the United States, Italy and Spain covered acute and convalescent phases. T cells, B-cell-depleted T cells, or PBMCs supplied cDNA or gDNA.

In the source study's methods: Reference gene primer amplification in the assay estimated nucleated cell counts. Sequencing was performed with immunoSEQ multiplex PCR; in TCRdb, only in-frame clones are kept and a portion is missing. V, J and clone size are taken as reported in that table, and D and trimming were inferred from the DNA itself. The table has 150,000 to 200,000 clones, 85% seen once; the top ten hold 3% to 3.5%. The CDR3 runs to 20 residues. Germline CDR1 reads LGHNA; CDR2 reads YNFKEQ. Trimming took 0 bases from V and 6 from J, leaving 29 bases between them. The sequence was collected from a human donor with acute or convalescent COVID-19. The donor label of this sample is uncertain. The sequencing input was peripheral blood. The chain combines TRBV4-2 with TRBJ1-1; D is possibly TRBD1 (5 bases). The CDR3 loop reads CASSQDSGENLVSLFAEAFF. As DNA, the CDR3 is TGTGCCAGCAGCCAAGATTCGGGGGAAAACCTGGTGAGCCTTTTCGCTGAAGCTTTCTTT.